These T cell receptor beta chains were read from a single sample in a study of identical twins. In TCRdb, the 5' RACE reads were re-called with MiXCR into one record per CDR3 protein. Of hundreds of thousands of distinct CDR3 sequences listed, around an eighth are singletons. The same sample was also studied in work on yellow fever vaccine responses in identical twins.

Sequenced: CD8+ T cells sorted from blood. The receptors stem from a woman aged 18-29 years in good health. CDR3s include the opening cysteine and the closing phenylalanine or tryptophan. A D gene is named only where the DNA matches it firmly. Some rows mark clone size as missing; the rest say once, few, many or name a class of expanded clone.

abundance: .
v_gene: TRBV12-3/TRBV12-4
j_gene: TRBJ2-1
d_gene: TRBD1
CDR3aa: CASSSGTGGSNEQFF
CDR3nt: TGTGCCAGCTCCTCCGGGACAGGGGGCTCCAATGAGCAGTTCTTC

abundance: .
v_gene: TRBV7-2
j_gene: TRBJ2-7
d_gene: TRBD1
CDR3aa: CASSSFRDRIYDEQYF
CDR3nt: TGTGCCAGCAGCTCATTCCGGGACAGGATTTACGACGAGCAGTACTTC

abundance: .
v_gene: TRBV2
j_gene: TRBJ1-2
d_gene: TRBD1
CDR3aa: CASSEASGQAHYGYTF
CDR3nt: TGTGCCAGCAGTGAAGCCTCTGGACAGGCCCACTATGGCTACACCTTC

abundance: .
v_gene: TRBV7-9
j_gene: TRBJ2-1
d_gene: TRBD2
CDR3aa: CASSSSGGHNEQFF
CDR3nt: TGTGCCAGCAGCTCGTCGGGGGGACACAATGAGCAGTTCTTC

abundance: .
v_gene: TRBV19
j_gene: TRBJ2-1
d_gene: TRBD2
CDR3aa: CASARTSGGNNEQFF
CDR3nt: TGTGCCAGTGCCCGGACTAGCGGGGGGAACAATGAGCAGTTCTTC

abundance: few
v_gene: TRBV9
j_gene: TRBJ2-7
d_gene: TRBD2
CDR3aa: CASSPSGGGEQYF
CDR3nt: TGTGCCAGCAGCCCCTCAGGCGGGGGCGAGCAGTACTTC

abundance: many
v_gene: TRBV7-8
j_gene: TRBJ1-1
d_gene: .
CDR3aa: CASSLGLGDTTEAFF
CDR3nt: TGTGCCAGCAGCTTAGGTTTAGGGGACACCACTGAAGCTTTCTTT

abundance: once
v_gene: TRBV20-1
j_gene: TRBJ1-1
d_gene: .
CDR3aa: CSARGRRKAEAFF
CDR3nt: TGCAGTGCTAGAGGAAGGAGGAAGGCTGAAGCTTTCTTT

abundance: .
v_gene: TRBV28
j_gene: TRBJ2-5
d_gene: .
CDR3aa: CASSSEPGKGETQYF
CDR3nt: TGTGCCAGCAGTTCAGAACCGGGCAAGGGGGAGACCCAGTACTTC

abundance: .
v_gene: TRBV16
j_gene: TRBJ2-1
d_gene: TRBD2
CDR3aa: CASSQARLAGGNEQFF
CDR3nt: TGTGCCAGCAGCCAAGCACGACTAGCGGGGGGCAATGAGCAGTTCTTC

abundance: .
v_gene: TRBV4-1
j_gene: TRBJ1-1
d_gene: .
CDR3aa: CASRPKTNTEAFF
CDR3nt: TGCGCCAGCAGGCCCAAGACGAACACTGAAGCTTTCTTT

abundance: many
v_gene: TRBV7-9
j_gene: TRBJ2-2
d_gene: .
CDR3aa: CASSAPLTGELFF
CDR3nt: TGTGCCAGCAGCGCCCCCCTGACCGGGGAGCTGTTTTTT

abundance: many
v_gene: TRBV7-9
j_gene: TRBJ1-5
d_gene: .
CDR3aa: CASSRLNQPQHF
CDR3nt: TGTGCCAGCAGCCGGCTCAATCAGCCCCAGCATTTT

abundance: .
v_gene: TRBV7-9
j_gene: TRBJ2-7
d_gene: TRBD2
CDR3aa: CASSGGLAGPYEQYF
CDR3nt: TGTGCCAGCAGCGGGGGACTAGCGGGTCCCTACGAGCAGTACTTC

abundance: .
v_gene: TRBV18
j_gene: TRBJ2-5
d_gene: .
CDR3aa: CASSPPITIQETQYF
CDR3nt: TGTGCCAGCTCACCACCGATAACAATCCAAGAGACCCAGTACTTC

abundance: many
v_gene: TRBV4-1
j_gene: TRBJ1-4
d_gene: .
CDR3aa: CASSQEISAGLGRTTF
CDR3nt: TGCGCCAGCAGCCAAGAGATTTCGGCAGGGTTAGGGCGGACGACTTTT

abundance: many
v_gene: TRBV7-8
j_gene: TRBJ2-3
d_gene: .
CDR3aa: CASSAGDSTDTQYF
CDR3nt: TGTGCCAGCAGCGCAGGGGATAGCACAGATACGCAGTATTTT

abundance: few
v_gene: TRBV10-2
j_gene: TRBJ2-3
d_gene: .
CDR3aa: CASSLLGDTDTQYF
CDR3nt: TGCGCCAGCAGTCTCCTAGGGGACACAGATACGCAGTATTTT

abundance: few
v_gene: TRBV20-1
j_gene: TRBJ2-2
d_gene: .
CDR3aa: CSARDRQGINTGELFF
CDR3nt: TGCAGTGCTAGAGATCGTCAGGGGATTAACACCGGGGAGCTGTTTTTT

abundance: .
v_gene: TRBV5-1
j_gene: TRBJ2-5
d_gene: .
CDR3aa: CASSSRGIQETQYF
CDR3nt: TGCGCCAGCAGCTCGCGCGGGATCCAAGAGACCCAGTACTTC

abundance: .
v_gene: TRBV2
j_gene: TRBJ2-1
d_gene: TRBD2
CDR3aa: CATVREGLGEQFF
CDR3nt: TGTGCCACTGTACGGGAGGGCCTCGGTGAGCAGTTCTTC

abundance: .
v_gene: TRBV20-1
j_gene: TRBJ2-1
d_gene: TRBD2
CDR3aa: CSARDRSSGELEQFF
CDR3nt: TGCAGTGCTAGAGATCGGTCCAGCGGGGAACTTGAGCAGTTCTTC

abundance: .
v_gene: TRBV27
j_gene: TRBJ2-1
d_gene: TRBD1
CDR3aa: CASSLNGDRGPFF
CDR3nt: TGTGCCAGCAGTTTAAACGGGGACAGGGGACCGTTCTTC

abundance: .
v_gene: TRBV18
j_gene: TRBJ2-1
d_gene: .
CDR3aa: CASSPLETQGVVNEQFF
CDR3nt: TGTGCCAGCTCACCGTTAGAAACCCAGGGTGTTGTCAATGAGCAGTTCTTC

abundance: many
v_gene: TRBV20-1
j_gene: TRBJ1-5
d_gene: .
CDR3aa: CSARADQPQHF
CDR3nt: TGCAGTGCTAGGGCCGATCAGCCCCAGCATTTT

abundance: .
v_gene: TRBV20-1
j_gene: TRBJ2-1
d_gene: TRBD2
CDR3aa: CSARVFLAGGYNEQFF
CDR3nt: TGCAGTGCTAGAGTGTTTTTAGCGGGGGGCTACAATGAGCAGTTCTTC

abundance: .
v_gene: TRBV20-1
j_gene: TRBJ2-1
d_gene: TRBD1
CDR3aa: CSARGQGPYNEQFF
CDR3nt: TGCAGTGCCAGGGGACAGGGGCCCTACAATGAGCAGTTCTTC

abundance: many
v_gene: TRBV10-1
j_gene: TRBJ2-2
d_gene: .
CDR3aa: CASSDRNTGELFF
CDR3nt: TGCGCCAGCAGTGACAGGAACACCGGGGAGCTGTTTTTT

abundance: .
v_gene: TRBV24-1
j_gene: TRBJ2-1
d_gene: .
CDR3aa: CATSHTGYPYNEQFF
CDR3nt: TGTGCCACCAGCCACACAGGGTACCCCTACAATGAGCAGTTCTTC

abundance: .
v_gene: TRBV29-1
j_gene: TRBJ2-3
d_gene: TRBD2
CDR3aa: CSVPTSGSWVDTQYF
CDR3nt: TGCAGCGTTCCAACTAGCGGGAGTTGGGTAGATACGCAGTATTTT

abundance: many
v_gene: TRBV12-3/TRBV12-4
j_gene: TRBJ2-1
d_gene: TRBD2
CDR3aa: CASSLGRGNEQFF
CDR3nt: TGTGCCAGCAGTTTGGGGAGGGGCAATGAGCAGTTCTTC

abundance: many
v_gene: TRBV5-1
j_gene: TRBJ2-7
d_gene: .
CDR3aa: CASSLGQGSYEQYF
CDR3nt: TGTGCCAGCAGTTTAGGGCAGGGCAGCTACGAGCAGTACTTC

abundance: .
v_gene: TRBV4-2
j_gene: TRBJ2-7
d_gene: .
CDR3aa: CASSQDTLSSYEQYF
CDR3nt: TGTGCCAGCAGCCAAGATACCCTGAGCTCCTACGAGCAGTACTTC

abundance: few
v_gene: TRBV12-3/TRBV12-4
j_gene: TRBJ1-1
d_gene: TRBD1
CDR3aa: CASSQTGPNTEAFF
CDR3nt: TGTGCCAGCAGTCAGACAGGGCCAAACACTGAAGCTTTCTTT

abundance: .
v_gene: TRBV6-2/TRBV6-3
j_gene: TRBJ2-3
d_gene: .
CDR3aa: CASSYFWAGGITDTQYF
CDR3nt: TGTGCCAGCAGTTACTTTTGGGCAGGCGGCATCACAGATACGCAGTATTTT

abundance: few
v_gene: TRBV15
j_gene: TRBJ1-5
d_gene: .
CDR3aa: CATSRDRAQPQHF
CDR3nt: TGTGCCACCAGCAGAGACCGGGCTCAGCCCCAGCATTTT

abundance: few
v_gene: TRBV12-5
j_gene: TRBJ2-2
d_gene: .
CDR3aa: CASCQIQGQNTGELFF
CDR3nt: TGTGCTAGTTGCCAAATCCAGGGCCAGAACACCGGGGAGCTGTTTTTT

abundance: few
v_gene: TRBV27
j_gene: TRBJ1-4
d_gene: .
CDR3aa: CASRRTVATNEKLFF
CDR3nt: TGTGCCAGCAGGCGGACGGTAGCAACTAATGAAAAACTGTTTTTT

abundance: .
v_gene: TRBV24-1
j_gene: TRBJ1-5
d_gene: TRBD1
CDR3aa: CATSGGPRQGATGQPQHF
CDR3nt: TGTGCCACCAGTGGGGGACCTAGGCAGGGGGCAACAGGTCAGCCCCAGCATTTT

abundance: .
v_gene: TRBV7-8
j_gene: TRBJ2-1
d_gene: TRBD1
CDR3aa: CASSLGPGQNNEQFF
CDR3nt: TGTGCCAGCAGCTTAGGGCCGGGACAGAACAATGAGCAGTTCTTC

abundance: .
v_gene: TRBV13
j_gene: TRBJ2-7
d_gene: .
CDR3aa: CASSFQGAGLSYEQYF
CDR3nt: TGTGCCAGCAGCTTCCAGGGAGCGGGTCTCTCCTACGAGCAGTACTTC

abundance: .
v_gene: TRBV6-1
j_gene: TRBJ2-3
d_gene: TRBD2
CDR3aa: CASSETAGGPDTQYF
CDR3nt: TGTGCCAGCAGTGAAACGGCGGGAGGGCCAGATACGCAGTATTTT

abundance: few
v_gene: TRBV28
j_gene: TRBJ1-5
d_gene: TRBD1
CDR3aa: CASSKPGQEYYSNQPQHF
CDR3nt: TGTGCCAGCAGCAAACCGGGACAGGAGTATTATAGCAATCAGCCCCAGCATTTT

abundance: .
v_gene: TRBV6-1
j_gene: TRBJ1-1
d_gene: TRBD1
CDR3aa: CASTRTGENTEAFF
CDR3nt: TGTGCCAGCACGAGGACAGGGGAGAACACTGAAGCTTTCTTT

abundance: .
v_gene: TRBV14
j_gene: TRBJ2-1
d_gene: .
CDR3aa: CASSQELYNEQFF
CDR3nt: TGTGCCAGCAGCCAAGAACTTTACAATGAGCAGTTCTTC

abundance: few
v_gene: TRBV5-1
j_gene: TRBJ2-2
d_gene: TRBD2
CDR3aa: CASSTESPPGLANTGELFF
CDR3nt: TGCGCCAGCAGCACTGAATCCCCGCCGGGACTAGCGAACACCGGGGAGCTGTTTTTT

abundance: many
v_gene: TRBV7-8
j_gene: TRBJ2-1
d_gene: TRBD2
CDR3aa: CASSLGTSGRNEQFF
CDR3nt: TGTGCCAGCAGCTTGGGGACTAGCGGGAGGAATGAGCAGTTCTTC

abundance: .
v_gene: TRBV4-1
j_gene: TRBJ2-2
d_gene: .
CDR3aa: CASSHNLGTETYTGELFF
CDR3nt: TGCGCCAGCAGCCACAACCTGGGAACAGAAACTTACACCGGGGAGCTGTTTTTT

abundance: many
v_gene: TRBV5-1
j_gene: TRBJ2-2
d_gene: .
CDR3aa: CASWGTLGEIGTGELFF
CDR3nt: TGCGCCAGCTGGGGCACTCTTGGGGAGATCGGGACCGGGGAGCTGTTTTTT

abundance: .
v_gene: TRBV28
j_gene: TRBJ2-5
d_gene: TRBD1
CDR3aa: CASSSHLGPLQGALGETQYF
CDR3nt: TGTGCCAGCAGTTCACACCTAGGACCCTTACAGGGGGCGCTGGGGGAGACCCAGTACTTC

abundance: few
v_gene: TRBV5-1
j_gene: TRBJ2-1
d_gene: TRBD2
CDR3aa: CASSPTGLAAYEQFF
CDR3nt: TGCGCCAGCAGCCCCACGGGACTAGCGGCCTATGAGCAGTTCTTC

abundance: .
v_gene: TRBV20-1
j_gene: TRBJ2-2
d_gene: TRBD2
CDR3aa: CSARLLAGGTGELFF
CDR3nt: TGCAGTGCTAGGCTCCTAGCGGGGGGGACCGGGGAGCTGTTTTTT

abundance: many
v_gene: TRBV7-8
j_gene: TRBJ1-4
d_gene: .
CDR3aa: CASSLETGVYQNEKLFF
CDR3nt: TGTGCCAGCAGCTTAGAGACAGGAGTTTATCAGAATGAAAAACTGTTTTTT

abundance: few
v_gene: TRBV9
j_gene: TRBJ2-1
d_gene: TRBD1
CDR3aa: CASSLMAGGLNEQFF
CDR3nt: TGTGCCAGCAGCCTTATGGCAGGGGGCCTCAATGAGCAGTTCTTC